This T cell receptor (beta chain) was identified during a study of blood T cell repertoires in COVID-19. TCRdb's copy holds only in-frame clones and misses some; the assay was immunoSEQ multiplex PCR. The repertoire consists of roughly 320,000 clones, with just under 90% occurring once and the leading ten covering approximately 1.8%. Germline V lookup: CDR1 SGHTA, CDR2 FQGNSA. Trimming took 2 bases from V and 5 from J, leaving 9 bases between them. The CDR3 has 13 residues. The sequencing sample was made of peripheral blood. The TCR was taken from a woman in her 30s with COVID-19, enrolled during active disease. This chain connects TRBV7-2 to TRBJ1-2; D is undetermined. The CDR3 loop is CASSLTMVYGYTF. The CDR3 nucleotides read TGTGCCAGCAGCTTAACAATGGTATATGGCTACACCTTC.